These 25 T cell receptor beta chains originate from one sample sequenced in a study of T cell responses to AZD1222 COVID-19 vaccine. Data came from immunoSEQ multiplex PCR; TCRdb stores just in-frame clones and leaves some out. The table lists 85,000 or so clones, just over 90% of them singletons. The sequenced sample was peripheral blood, obtained 28 days after the second AZD1222 dose. The receptor set was obtained from an adult who received the AZD1222 COVID-19 vaccine.

The chain has TRBV15 and TRBJ2-1, with a possible D match to TRBD2 (6 bases). V lost 3 bases, J lost 7 bases, and 19 bases lay in between. The germline V gene has CDR1 LNHNV and CDR2 YYDKDF (reference sequence). The CDR3 is 16 residues long. The CDR3 reads CATSSVLQSGRNEQFF. CDR3 nucleotide sequence: TGTGCCACCAGCAGCGTTTTACAGTCGGGGAGGAATGAGCAGTTCTTC.

This clone was counted a single time. This chain connects TRBV11-1 to TRBJ1-1, with D possibly TRBD1 on 5 matching bases. The CDR3 has 14 amino acids. Germline CDR1 is SGHAT and CDR2 is FQDESV (reference sequence). The V gene lost 2 bases and the J gene lost 2 bases, with 9 bases spanning the gap. The CDR3 DNA is TGTGCCAGCAGCTTATACGGGGGTAACACTGAAGCTTTCTTT. The encoded protein is CASSLYGGNTEAFF.

The chain recombines TRBV2 with TRBJ1-5; TRBD1 agrees at 7 bases. CDR1 SNHLY and CDR2 FYNNEI come from the germline V gene. V lost 4 bases and J lost 0; bases outside the gene matches: 3. The CDR3 loop spans 15 amino acids. The CDR3 bases are TGTGCCAGCAGTGGGGACAGACATAGCAATCAGCCCCAGCATTTT. It codes for CASSGDRHSNQPQHF. Variable domain in full (rest from reference TRBV2 and TRBJ1-5): EPEVTQTPSHQVTQMGQEVILRCVPISNHLYFYWYRQILGQKVEFLVSFYNNEISEKSEIFDDQFSVERPDGSNFTLKIRSTKLEDSAMYFCASSGDRHSNQPQHFGDGTRLSIL.

The chain links TRBV2 to TRBJ2-2, with 12 bases aligning to TRBD2. This CDR3 is built from 17 residues. After removal of 2 bases from V and 7 bases from J, the junction contained 8 bases not matched to a gene. The germline V gene encodes CDR1 SNHLY and CDR2 FYNNEI. Here the CDR3 reads CASSERLAGGPVGELFF. Here the CDR3 DNA reads TGTGCCAGCAGTGAACGCCTAGCGGGAGGGCCGGTCGGGGAGCTGTTTTTT.

This clone has only a few counts. The rearrangement joins TRBV6-4 to TRBJ1-1, with D unresolved. Per the germline V gene, CDR1 is MRHNA and CDR2 is SNTAGT. The CDR3 runs to 14 residues. With 2 bases removed from V and 0 bases from J, the gap between germline ends came to 7 bases. The CDR3 DNA reads TGTGCCAGCAGTGACCGGAACGTGAACACTGAAGCTTTCTTT. It yields the protein CASSDRNVNTEAFF.

The chain carries TRBV19 and TRBJ1-1; D perhaps matches TRBD1 (5 bases). The CDR3 has 14 residues. Germline values: CDR1 LNHDA, CDR2 SQIVND (reference sequence). Trimming pared 8 bases from V and 4 bases from J, leaving 17 bases between. CDR3 DNA sequence: TGTGCCAGTGTGACTCCCTTGGGGGGCACTGAAGCTTTCTTT. It translates to CASVTPLGGTEAFF.

The gene calls are TRBV7-9 and TRBJ2-1; D is undetermined. This CDR3 spans 12 amino acids. Germline V lookup: CDR1 SEHNR, CDR2 FQNEAQ (reference sequence). V was pared by 6 bases and J by 15 bases, with 18 bases between. CDR3 region: CASRTDSAELFF. The CDR3 DNA reads TGTGCCAGCAGAACCGACTCCGCCGAGTTGTTCTTC.

The V call is TRBV5-5, the J call TRBJ1-6; TRBD1 matches at 9 bases. The V gene's germline CDR1 is SGHKS and CDR2 YYEKEE (reference sequence). V gave up 0 bases and J gave up 6 bases; unmatched junction bases: 10. CDR3 size: 18 residues. The CDR3 spells CASSLDLRDRDFNSPLHF. The CDR3 DNA reads TGTGCCAGCAGCTTGGACCTCCGGGACAGGGATTTTAATTCACCCCTCCACTTT.

This sequence joins TRBV4-1 and TRBJ1-1; 7 nucleotides match TRBD1. V trimming: 1 base; J trimming: 0 bases; junction bases outside the gene matches: 5. The CDR3 sequence is 16 residues long. Germline CDR1 MGHRA, CDR2 YSYEKL. This CDR3 is CASSQGTGYMNTEAFF. Written as DNA, the CDR3 is TGCGCCAGCAGCCAAGGGACAGGCTACATGAACACTGAAGCTTTCTTT.

This chain connects TRBV6-1 to TRBJ2-1, with D perhaps matching TRBD1 or TRBD2 (5 bases each). The CDR3 extends over 17 amino acids. CDR1 MNHNS and CDR2 SASEGT come from the germline V gene. V lost 0 bases and J 2 bases, leaving 14 bases between the germline ends. Here the CDR3 DNA reads TGTGCCAGCAGTGAAGCGCTTGGGGGAAGGGCCTACAATGAGCAGTTCTTC. It encodes CASSEALGGRAYNEQFF.

This chain links TRBV13 with TRBJ2-1; no reliable D call. Trimming stripped 5 bases from V and 8 bases from J, with 13 bases between. Germline values: CDR1 PRHDT, CDR2 FYEKMQ (reference sequence). This CDR3 contains 13 residues. Written as DNA, the CDR3 is TGTGCCAGCAGCCGATCGCGCGTGTATGAGCAGTTCTTC. Protein product: CASSRSRVYEQFF. The entire variable domain, with the rest obtained from reference TRBV13 and TRBJ2-1, is as follows: AAGVIQSPRHLIKEKRETATLKCYPIPRHDTVYWYQQGPGQDPQFLISFYEKMQSDKGSIPDRFSAQQFSDYHSELNMSSLELGDSALYFCASSRSRVYEQFFGPGTRLTVL.

As regards this clone: One end of the junction fails to match germline, which may point to a read error. The V call is TRBV4-1, the J call TRBJ1-2; D possibly corresponds to TRBD1 (5 bases). CDR3 length: 13 amino acids. The germline gives CDR1 MGHRA, CDR2 YSYEKL. Here the CDR3 reads CASSPGSDTGSAF. The DNA of the CDR3 is TGCGCCAGCAGCCCTGGTTCGGACACAGGATCGGCATTC.

DNA for the CDR3: TGTGCCAGCAGTGAAGTTCGGGTGGACTATGGCTACACCTTC. Encoded protein: CASSEVRVDYGYTF. The rearrangement uses TRBV6-1 and TRBJ1-2; D not resolved. The CDR3 covers 14 residues. The germline V gene encodes CDR1 MNHNS and CDR2 SASEGT. V was cut by 1 base and J by 3 bases, with 9 bases left in between.

The chain joins TRBV28 to TRBJ1-2, with 8 bases aligning to TRBD1. With 4 bases clipped from V and 4 bases from J, the junction kept 8 bases outside the gene matches. Germline values: CDR1 MDHEN, CDR2 SYDVKM. The CDR3 length is 15 residues. The CDR3 protein is CASSSSRGLAYGYTF. The CDR3 nucleotides read TGTGCCAGCAGTTCCTCCAGGGGGCTGGCCTATGGCTACACCTTC.

This clone has only a few counts. This chain's CDR3 is CASSPTGQGAFEAFF. In DNA, the CDR3 is TGTGCCAGCAGTCCTACGGGACAGGGGGCCTTTGAAGCTTTCTTT. The chain uses TRBV28 and TRBJ1-1; 12 bases align to TRBD1. The CDR3 contains 15 residues. Germline trimming cut 5 bases from V and 7 bases from J; bases unmatched to any gene: 8. The germline gives CDR1 MDHEN, CDR2 SYDVKM.

The chain combines TRBV4-1 with TRBJ2-7, with D tentatively TRBD1 or TRBD2 (5 bases each). The length of the CDR3 is 14 residues. Trimming shortened V by 0 bases and J by 3 bases, and 9 bases separated the two germline ends. Germline-derived CDR1 and CDR2 are MGHRA and YSYEKL. As DNA, the CDR3 is TGCGCCAGCAGCCAAGATCCGAGGGGCTACGAGCAGTACTTC. Translation: CASSQDPRGYEQYF.

This rearrangement joins TRBV5-4 to TRBJ1-2, with a weak D call TRBD1 (5 bases). This CDR3 has 16 residues. V lost 3 bases and J lost 1, with 16 bases in between. Germline assignment: CDR1 SGHNT and CDR2 YYREEE (reference sequence). CDR3 sequence reads: CASSSNKGTFNYGYTF. The CDR3 DNA reads as TGTGCCAGCAGCTCGAACAAGGGGACTTTTAACTATGGCTACACCTTC.

The J gene is TRBJ2-7, the V gene TRBV7-8, with D perhaps matching TRBD1 or TRBD2 (6 bases each). The V end was cut by 5 bases, the J end by 3 bases, with 17 bases between. Germline assignment: CDR1 SGHVS and CDR2 FQNEAQ. CDR3 length: 15 amino acids. CDR3 loop: CASSAPPRGHYEQYF. In DNA, the CDR3 is TGTGCCAGCAGCGCGCCTCCCCGGGGGCACTACGAGCAGTACTTC.

The chain uses TRBV18 and TRBJ1-2; 10 bases fit TRBD1. CDR1 and CDR2 from the germline V gene are KGHSH and LQKENI. The V gene end was trimmed by 6 bases and the J gene end by 5 bases; junction bases not matched to a gene: 9. CDR3 length equals 15 residues. In DNA, the CDR3 is TGTGCCAGCTCGCCCCCGGGACAGGGGACTTATGGCTACACCTTC. This sequence encodes CASSPPGQGTYGYTF.

Concerning this clone itself: Other DNA sequences from this sample encode an identical CDR3 as well. This rearrangement joins TRBV6-5 to TRBJ1-2, with 8 bases identical to TRBD1. With V trimmed by 6 bases and J by 0 bases, 6 bases remained unmatched. This CDR3 has 15 residues. In germline, CDR1 is MNHEY, CDR2 SVGAGI. The DNA for the CDR3 is TGTGCCAGCAGCCCCGACAGGGGTGCTAACTATGGCTACACCTTC. Encoded protein: CASSPDRGANYGYTF.

V is TRBV7-3 and J is TRBJ2-1; the D gene is possibly TRBD1 (6 bases). V was clipped by 5 bases and J by 4 bases, with 12 bases between them. CDR3 size: 14 residues. Germline assignment: CDR1 SGHTA and CDR2 FQGTGA. This chain's CDR3 is CASSNIQGYNEQFF. DNA for the CDR3: TGTGCCAGCAGCAACATACAGGGATACAATGAGCAGTTCTTC.

V and J are TRBV7-6 and TRBJ2-7; 12 bases line up with TRBD1. Trimming at V came to 0 bases and at J to 5 bases, leaving 2 bases not matched to a gene. CDR3 length: 15 residues. Germline V gene data show CDR1 as SGHVS and CDR2 as FNYEAQ. The CDR3 is CASSLAGQGAHEQYF. The CDR3 region has the DNA TGTGCCAGCAGCTTAGCGGGACAGGGGGCCCACGAGCAGTACTTC.

The chain recombines TRBV28 with TRBJ2-7, with D hard to call. Germline assignment: CDR1 MDHEN and CDR2 SYDVKM. The V gene lost 6 bases and the J gene lost 2 bases, with 14 bases spanning the gap. This CDR3 is 14 amino acids long. This CDR3 reads CASRMVLFPYEQYF. DNA for the CDR3: TGTGCCAGCAGAATGGTCCTCTTCCCCTACGAGCAGTACTTC.

The gene calls are TRBV6-5 and TRBJ1-1, with 9 bases lining up with TRBD1. Germline V CDR1 and CDR2: MNHEY, SVGAGI. The CDR3 has 12 amino acids. V shed 6 bases, J shed 9 bases, and the junction held 5 bases outside the gene matches. The CDR3 region is CASSGTGGKAFF. The CDR3 region has the DNA TGTGCCAGCAGCGGTACAGGGGGCAAAGCTTTCTTT.

CDR3 residues: CASSFQGREETQYF. For the CDR3, the DNA is TGTGCCAGCAGCTTCCAGGGGAGGGAAGAGACCCAGTACTTC. This chain connects TRBV7-9 to TRBJ2-5; TRBD2 might be the D (7 bases). The germline gives CDR1 SEHNR, CDR2 FQNEAQ (reference sequence). Trimming removed 3 bases at V and 3 bases at J, with 11 bases between. The CDR3 totals 14 residues. Looking up the rest from reference TRBV7-9 and TRBJ2-5 gives the full variable domain: DTGVSQNPRHKITKRGQNVTFRCDPISEHNRLYWYRQTLGQGPEFLTYFQNEAQLEKSRLLSDRFSAERPKGSFSTLEIQRTEQGDSAMYLCASSFQGREETQYFGPGTRLLVL.